This TCR beta chain is from a study of T-cell reconstitution after alpha-beta-depleted transplantation in children (dated by TCRdb to between 2015 and 2016). Context from the whole study: The study quantitatively tracked T-cell immune reconstitution after TCRalphabeta/CD19-depleted allogeneic hematopoietic cell transplantation in children using TCR repertoire profiling.

This clonotype was counted ten times or more. Its antigen is currently not known. Qualities for individual bases were not recorded, and no much larger clone is one base off. Library preparation employed PCR. This sample was sequenced with an Illumina HiSeq 2500. To normalize quantification of the TCRbeta repertoire, the TCR libraries were built with molecular barcoding that relied on unique molecular identifiers. The public reads were reprocessed in TCRdb via fastp at Q25 and MiXCR, keeping in-frame beta chains. Each record represents a unique CDR3 protein, reported with the most common genes and DNA among its rows. Within this sample are around 180,000 distinct CDR3 sequences, with 11% of them counted one time only. Together, the top ten hold roughly 13% of the sample. This sample's treatment or condition label indicates: allogeneic hematopoietic cell transplantation with graft depleted of TCRalphabeta T cells and CD19 B cells. The transplant recipients were children given TCRalphabeta/CD19-depleted allogeneic hematopoietic cell grafts.

Points the paper makes about the study in general: The apparently early recovery of alphabetaT-cell counts about two months after transplant reportedly depended on only several hundred rapidly expanded clones that came from non-depleted graft cells. In some patients, the high TCRbeta diversity seen at day 60 was put down to recipient T cells and intrathymic progenitors that had survived conditioning. Over subsequent months, a decline in hyperexpanded clone frequencies was noted, and after one year, T-cell counts and TCRbeta diversity were mostly ascribed to newly produced T cells.

This clonotype originated in a boy under 10 years old with acute myeloid leukemia, due to receive a stem cell transplant. The input for sequencing was PBMCs, taken before TCRalphabeta/CD19-depleted stem cell transplant.

The nucleotide sequence is given as TGTGCCAGCAGCTCCCAGATCACCGGGGAGCTGTTTTTT. It encodes CASSSQITGELFF. The rearranged segments are TRBV7-3 and TRBJ2-2, with no confident D gene call. Spanning cysteine to phenylalanine, the CDR3 consists of 13 amino acids. Left in the record is the CDR3 DNA by itself, 39 bases read in frame from the first base. CDR1 is given as SGHTA and CDR2 as FQGTGA, both from the germline V gene. V and J are truncated by 4 bases and 4 bases respectively, leaving an intervening sequence of 7 bases.